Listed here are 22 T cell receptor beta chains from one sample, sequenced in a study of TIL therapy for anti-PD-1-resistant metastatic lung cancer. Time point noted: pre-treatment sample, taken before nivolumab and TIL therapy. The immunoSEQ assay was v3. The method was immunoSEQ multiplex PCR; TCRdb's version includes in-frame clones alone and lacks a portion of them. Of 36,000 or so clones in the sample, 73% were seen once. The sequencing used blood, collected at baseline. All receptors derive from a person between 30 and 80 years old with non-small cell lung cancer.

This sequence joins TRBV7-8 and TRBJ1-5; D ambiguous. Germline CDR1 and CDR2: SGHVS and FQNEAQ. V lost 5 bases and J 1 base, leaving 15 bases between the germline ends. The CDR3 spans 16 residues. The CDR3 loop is CASSPLGEGSNQPQHF. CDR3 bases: TGTGCCAGCAGCCCCCTAGGAGAAGGAAGCAATCAGCCCCAGCATTTT.

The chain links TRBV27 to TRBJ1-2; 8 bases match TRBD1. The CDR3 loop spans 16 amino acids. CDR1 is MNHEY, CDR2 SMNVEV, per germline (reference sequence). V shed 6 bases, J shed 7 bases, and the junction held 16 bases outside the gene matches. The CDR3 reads CASSRLTSDRASGYTF. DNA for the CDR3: TGTGCCAGCAGCCGCTTAACTTCGGACAGGGCCAGTGGCTACACCTTC.

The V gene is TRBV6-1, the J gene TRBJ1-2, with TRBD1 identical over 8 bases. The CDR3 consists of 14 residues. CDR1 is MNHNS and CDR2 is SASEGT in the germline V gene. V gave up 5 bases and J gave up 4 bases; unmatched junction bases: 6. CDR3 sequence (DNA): TGTGCCAGCAGTATAAGGACAGGGACCTATGGCTACACCTTC. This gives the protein CASSIRTGTYGYTF.

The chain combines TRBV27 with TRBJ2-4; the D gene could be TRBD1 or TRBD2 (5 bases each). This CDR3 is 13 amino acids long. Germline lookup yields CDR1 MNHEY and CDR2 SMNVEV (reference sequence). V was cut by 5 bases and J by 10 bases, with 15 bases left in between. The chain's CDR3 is CASSPLERTIQYF. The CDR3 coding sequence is TGTGCCAGCAGTCCCTTGGAGCGGACAATTCAGTACTTC.

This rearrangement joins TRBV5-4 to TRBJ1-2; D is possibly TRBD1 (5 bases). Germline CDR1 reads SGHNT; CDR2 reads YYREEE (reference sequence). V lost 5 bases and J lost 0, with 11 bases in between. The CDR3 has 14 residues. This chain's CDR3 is CASSTGGSNYGYTF. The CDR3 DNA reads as TGTGCCAGCAGTACAGGCGGATCTAACTATGGCTACACCTTC.

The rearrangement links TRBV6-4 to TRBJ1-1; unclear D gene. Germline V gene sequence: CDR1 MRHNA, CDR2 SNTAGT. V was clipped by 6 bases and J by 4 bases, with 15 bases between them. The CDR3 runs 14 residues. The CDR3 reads CASSALRSATEAFF. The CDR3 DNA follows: TGTGCCAGCAGCGCACTTCGGTCGGCCACTGAAGCTTTCTTT.

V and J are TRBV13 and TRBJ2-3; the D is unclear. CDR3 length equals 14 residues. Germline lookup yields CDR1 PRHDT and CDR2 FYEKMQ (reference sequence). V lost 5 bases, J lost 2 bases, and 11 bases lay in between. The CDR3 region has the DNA TGTGCCAGCAGCAAACGGTCTGACACAGATACGCAGTATTTT. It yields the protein CASSKRSDTDTQYF.

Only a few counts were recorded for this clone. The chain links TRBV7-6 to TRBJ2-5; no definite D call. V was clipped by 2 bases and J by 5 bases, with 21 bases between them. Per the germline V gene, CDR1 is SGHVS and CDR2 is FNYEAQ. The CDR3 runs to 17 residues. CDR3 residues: CASSLLRFAKLWETQYF. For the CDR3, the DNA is TGTGCCAGCAGCTTACTTCGATTCGCTAAGCTCTGGGAGACCCAGTACTTC. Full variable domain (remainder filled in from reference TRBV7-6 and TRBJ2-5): GAGVSQSPRYKVTKRGQDVALRCDPISGHVSLYWYRQALGQGPEFLTYFNYEAQQDKSGLPNDRFSAERPEGSISTLTIQRTEQRDSAMYRCASSLLRFAKLWETQYFGPGTRLLVL.

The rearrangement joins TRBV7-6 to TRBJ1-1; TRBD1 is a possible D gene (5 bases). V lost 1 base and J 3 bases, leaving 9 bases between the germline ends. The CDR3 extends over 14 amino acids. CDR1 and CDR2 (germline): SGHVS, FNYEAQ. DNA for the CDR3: TGTGCCAGCAGCTTAGGCAGGGCTGACACTGAAGCTTTCTTT. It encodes CASSLGRADTEAFF.

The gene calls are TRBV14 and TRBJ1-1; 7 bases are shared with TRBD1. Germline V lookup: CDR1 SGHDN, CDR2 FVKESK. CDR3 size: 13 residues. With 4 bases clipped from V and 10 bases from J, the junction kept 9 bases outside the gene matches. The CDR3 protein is CASSRTGTARAFF. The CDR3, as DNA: TGTGCCAGCAGCCGTACCGGGACAGCGAGAGCTTTCTTT. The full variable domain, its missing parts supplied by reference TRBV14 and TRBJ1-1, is EAGVTQFPSHSVIEKGQTVTLRCDPISGHDNLYWYRRVMGKEIKFLLHFVKESKQDESGMPNNRFLAERTGGTYSTLKVQPAELEDSGVYFCASSRTGTARAFFGQGTRLTVV.

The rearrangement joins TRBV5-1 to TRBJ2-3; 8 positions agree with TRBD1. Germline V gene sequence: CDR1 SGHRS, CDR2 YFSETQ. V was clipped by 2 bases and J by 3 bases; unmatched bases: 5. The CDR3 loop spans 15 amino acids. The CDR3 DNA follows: TGCGCCAGCAGCTTATCAGGGGGCAGAACAGATACGCAGTATTTT. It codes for CASSLSGGRTDTQYF.

In DNA, the CDR3 is TGCGCCAGCAGCCAAGATCGTAACAGTATCTATGGCTACACCTTC. Translated, it gives CASSQDRNSIYGYTF. The chain uses TRBV4-3 and TRBJ1-2; D call uncertain. CDR3 size: 15 residues. CDR1 is LGHNA, CDR2 YSLEER, per germline. The V and J ends lost 0 bases and 4 bases respectively, with 12 bases between them.

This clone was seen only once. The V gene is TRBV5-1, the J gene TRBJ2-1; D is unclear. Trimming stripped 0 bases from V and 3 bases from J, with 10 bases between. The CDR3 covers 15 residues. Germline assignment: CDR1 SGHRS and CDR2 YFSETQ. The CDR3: CASSLEAAHYNEQFF. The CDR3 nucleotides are TGCGCCAGCAGCTTGGAGGCGGCTCACTACAATGAGCAGTTCTTC.

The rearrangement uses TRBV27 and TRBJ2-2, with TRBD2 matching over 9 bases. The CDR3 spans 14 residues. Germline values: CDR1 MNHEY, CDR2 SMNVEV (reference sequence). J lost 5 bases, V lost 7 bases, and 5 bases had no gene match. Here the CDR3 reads CASMSSGGTGELFF. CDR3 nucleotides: TGTGCCAGCATGAGCAGCGGGGGGACCGGGGAGCTGTTTTTT.

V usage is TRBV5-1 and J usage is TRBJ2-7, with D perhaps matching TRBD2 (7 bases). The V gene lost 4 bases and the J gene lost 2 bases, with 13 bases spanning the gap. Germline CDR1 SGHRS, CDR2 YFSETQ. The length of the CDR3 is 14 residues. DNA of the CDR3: TGCGCCAGCAGCGCTACAGGGACTACCTACGAGCAGTACTTC. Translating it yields CASSATGTTYEQYF.

The CDR3 sequence: CASTSGFMNTEAFF. Written as DNA, the CDR3 is TGTGCCAGCACATCAGGCTTCATGAACACTGAAGCTTTCTTT. This rearrangement joins TRBV9 to TRBJ1-1; D unclear. Germline V gene data show CDR1 as SGDLS and CDR2 as YYNGEE. This CDR3 comprises 14 residues. Trimming removed 6 bases from V and 0 bases from J, with 12 bases in between.

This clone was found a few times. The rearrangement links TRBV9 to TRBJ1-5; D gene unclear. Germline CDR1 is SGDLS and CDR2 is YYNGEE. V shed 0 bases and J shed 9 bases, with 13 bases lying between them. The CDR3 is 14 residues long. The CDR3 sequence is CASSVGSGIGPQHF. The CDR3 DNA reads TGTGCCAGCAGCGTAGGTTCGGGGATCGGGCCCCAGCATTTT.

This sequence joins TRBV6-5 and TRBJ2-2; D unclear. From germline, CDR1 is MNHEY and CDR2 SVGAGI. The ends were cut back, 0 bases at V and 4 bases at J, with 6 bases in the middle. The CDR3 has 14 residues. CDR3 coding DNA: TGTGCCAGCAGTTACTCCGCGAGCACCGGGGAGCTGTTTTTT. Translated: CASSYSASTGELFF.

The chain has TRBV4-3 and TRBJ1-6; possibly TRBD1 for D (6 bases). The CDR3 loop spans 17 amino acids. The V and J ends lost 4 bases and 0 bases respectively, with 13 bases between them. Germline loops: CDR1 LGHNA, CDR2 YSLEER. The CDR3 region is CASSLGGRGSYNSPLHF. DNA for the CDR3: TGCGCCAGCAGCCTAGGGGGTCGGGGCTCCTATAATTCACCCCTCCACTTT.

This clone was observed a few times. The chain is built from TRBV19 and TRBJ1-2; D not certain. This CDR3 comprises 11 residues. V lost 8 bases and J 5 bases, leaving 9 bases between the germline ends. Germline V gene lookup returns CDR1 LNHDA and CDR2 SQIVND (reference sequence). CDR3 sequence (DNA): TGTGCCAGTTCCACTGGGTATGGCTACACCTTC. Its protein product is CASSTGYGYTF.

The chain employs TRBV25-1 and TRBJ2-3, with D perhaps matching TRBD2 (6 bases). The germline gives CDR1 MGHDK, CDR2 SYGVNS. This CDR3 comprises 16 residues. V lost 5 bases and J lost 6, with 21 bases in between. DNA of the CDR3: TGTGCCAGCAGTCCCACCGCGGGGCCCCTCGTGGATACGCAGTATTTT. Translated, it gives CASSPTAGPLVDTQYF.

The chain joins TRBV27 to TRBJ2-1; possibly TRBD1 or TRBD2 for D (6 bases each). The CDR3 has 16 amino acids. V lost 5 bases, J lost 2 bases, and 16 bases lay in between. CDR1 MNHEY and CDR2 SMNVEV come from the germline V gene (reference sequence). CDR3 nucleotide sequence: TGTGCCAGCAGTCCACCGGGGGCTAGGGCCTACAATGAGCAGTTCTTC. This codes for CASSPPGARAYNEQFF.